Listed here are 15 T cell receptor beta chains from one sample, sequenced in a study of T cells expressing NK-cell markers. Following a re-call of the 5' RACE reads, TCRdb has one entry per CDR3 protein and lacks DNA. This sample carries about 460,000 distinct CDR3 sequences, with roughly 1.4% going to the ten biggest clones. The sequenced material came from blood T cells: a sorted CD56 or NKG2C T cell subset, CD4+ or CD8+ T cells, or bulk PBMC T cells (not recorded which). These receptors all stem from a woman in her forties or fifties in good health.

CDR3 in amino acids: CASSFTPNTEAFF. V usage is TRBV6-5 and J usage is TRBJ1-1. The CDR3 covers 13 residues. From germline, CDR1 is MNHEY and CDR2 SVGAGI.

The gene calls are TRBV20-1 and TRBJ2-7; TCRdb reports TRBD2, a call that lacks DNA to check it against. Germline loops: CDR1 DFQATT, CDR2 SNEGSKA (reference sequence). The CDR3 has 12 residues. The CDR3 protein is CSAKRRLDEQYF.

The chain combines TRBV9 with TRBJ1-2; the D call from TCRdb, TRBD1, cannot be confirmed without DNA. Germline loops: CDR1 SGDLS, CDR2 YYNGEE. This CDR3 has 14 amino acids. Here the CDR3 reads CASSPRQGAGGYTF.

This chain links TRBV7-9 with TRBJ1-1; the TRBD1 assignment by TCRdb is unverifiable without DNA. Germline V gives CDR1 SEHNR, CDR2 FQNEAQ (reference sequence). The CDR3 consists of 13 residues. Here the CDR3 reads CASSQRRTDGAFF.

The gene calls are TRBV27 and TRBJ2-5; as DNA is missing, the TRBD2 call by TCRdb cannot be tested. The CDR3 sequence is 13 residues long. CDR1 and CDR2 (germline): MNHEY, SMNVEV (reference sequence). CDR3 residues: CASRRPGRETQYF.

V and J are TRBV20-1 and TRBJ2-1; TCRdb selects TRBD2, and the lack of DNA leaves this call unchecked. The germline V gene has CDR1 DFQATT and CDR2 SNEGSKA (reference sequence). The CDR3 has 15 residues. This CDR3 reads CSASRGLAGETMQFF.

The chain uses TRBV3-1 and TRBJ2-3; with no DNA, the TCRdb D assignment of TRBD2 cannot be verified. This CDR3 has 13 amino acids. Germline values: CDR1 LGHDT, CDR2 YNNKEL (reference sequence). CDR3 protein: CASSQNPGLAQYF.

This sequence joins TRBV5-1 and TRBJ1-2; TCRdb proposes TRBD1, but this gene call is untestable without DNA. Germline assignment: CDR1 SGHRS and CDR2 YFSETQ. This CDR3 spans 13 amino acids. The CDR3 sequence: CASSLGTGYGYTF.

The chain combines TRBV3-1 with TRBJ1-1; the D call of TRBD1 rests on TCRdb alone, since no DNA is present to check it. The CDR3 consists of 13 residues. Germline CDR1 reads LGHDT; CDR2 reads YNNKEL (reference sequence). This CDR3 is CASSQENRAEAFF.

The rearrangement uses TRBV5-5 and TRBJ2-6. The V gene's germline CDR1 is SGHKS and CDR2 YYEKEE (reference sequence). CDR3 size: 17 residues. CDR3 sequence reads: CASSLAFRLRGANVLTF. The full variable domain, completed using reference TRBV5-5 and TRBJ2-6, is DAGVTQSPTHLIKTRGQQVTLRCSPISGHKSVSWYQQVLGQGPQFIFQYYEKEERGRGNFPDRFSARQFPNYSSELNVNALLLGDSALYLCASSLAFRLRGANVLTFGAGSRLTVL.

This chain connects TRBV6-5 to TRBJ2-2; TCRdb's D call of TRBD1 is untestable without DNA. The CDR3 is 17 amino acids. Per the germline V gene, CDR1 is MNHEY and CDR2 is SVGAGI. CDR3 residues: CASSNPGGERVTGELFF.

The chain recombines TRBV20-1 with TRBJ1-5; TCRdb reports TRBD1, a call that lacks DNA to check it against. Germline CDR1 is DFQATT and CDR2 is SNEGSKA (reference sequence). The CDR3 length is 14 residues. The CDR3 reads CSVLRDSSNQPQHF.

The chain is built from TRBV9 and TRBJ2-5; TCRdb selects TRBD1, and the lack of DNA leaves this call unchecked. CDR1 is SGDLS, CDR2 YYNGEE, per germline. CDR3 length: 15 residues. CDR3: CASSAEIGAGETQYF.

The chain is built from TRBV7-2 and TRBJ2-3. CDR1 is SGHTA and CDR2 is FQGNSA in the germline V gene. CDR3 length equals 13 residues. The CDR3 is CASSLSGSDTQYF.

The chain couples TRBV12-3 or TRBV12-4 to TRBJ2-3; TCRdb lists TRBD2, though no DNA is available to test this call. CDR3 size: 15 residues. This chain's CDR3 is CASSHGRAGGATQYF.